This TCR beta chain was identified in a study of blood T cell repertoires in COVID-19. Across the study: COVID-19 samples, acute and convalescent, were from the United States, Italy and Spain. From T cells, B-cell-depleted T cells, or PBMCs came the material, which was cDNA or gDNA.

CDR3 length: 15 residues. Unmatched junction bases numbered 8, after V lost 5 bases and J lost 5 bases. The germline CDR1 and CDR2 sequences are MNHEY and SVGAGI. In the original workflow: Researchers report that nucleated cell counts were estimated from reference gene primer amplification. Only in-frame clones appear in the TCRdb table, and some are missing; sequencing was by immunoSEQ multiplex PCR. V, J and clone size are taken as reported in that table, and D and trimming were inferred from the DNA itself. The table has about 110,000 clones, around 68% seen once. The clonotype comes from a woman aged 60-75 years with acute or convalescent COVID-19. The V and J genes are TRBV6-5 and TRBJ1-4, with 7 bases lining up with TRBD1. Sequenced sample: peripheral blood. The DNA for the CDR3 is TGTGCCAGCAGTCGCCAGACAGGGCCAAATGAAAAACTGTTTTTT. This encodes CASSRQTGPNEKLFF.